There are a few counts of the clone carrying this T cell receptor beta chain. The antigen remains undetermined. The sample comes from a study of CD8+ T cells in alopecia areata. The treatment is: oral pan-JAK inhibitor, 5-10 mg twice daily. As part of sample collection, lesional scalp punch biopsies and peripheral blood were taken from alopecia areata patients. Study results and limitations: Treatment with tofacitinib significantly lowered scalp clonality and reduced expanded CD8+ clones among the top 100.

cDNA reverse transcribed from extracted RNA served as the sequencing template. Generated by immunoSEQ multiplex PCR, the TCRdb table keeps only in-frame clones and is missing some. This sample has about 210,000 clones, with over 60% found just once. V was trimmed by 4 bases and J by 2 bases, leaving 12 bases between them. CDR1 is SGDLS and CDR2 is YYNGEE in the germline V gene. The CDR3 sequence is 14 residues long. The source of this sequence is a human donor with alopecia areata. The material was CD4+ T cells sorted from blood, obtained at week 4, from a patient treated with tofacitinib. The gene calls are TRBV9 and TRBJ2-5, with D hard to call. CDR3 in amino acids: CASSPRPAQETQYF. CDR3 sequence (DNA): TGTGCCAGCAGCCCCCGACCCGCACAAGAGACCCAGTACTTC. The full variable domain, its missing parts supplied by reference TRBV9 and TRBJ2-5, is DSGVTQTPKHLITATGQRVTLRCSPRSGDLSVYWYQQSLDQGLQFLIQYYNGEERAKGNILERFSAQQFPDLHSELNLSSLELGDSALYFCASSPRPAQETQYFGPGTRLLVL.